One and the same sample provided the 15 T cell receptor beta chains below, sequenced in a study of tumor and adjacent non-tumor tissue in lung cancer. RNA was extracted from bulk tissue without any cell sorting. The library came from three nested PCR rounds adapted from ARM-PCR protocols. TCRdb redid the calling of the multiplex PCR reads with MiXCR, one entry per CDR3 protein. The top ten hold around 27% of the sample, which has 220,000 or so distinct CDR3 sequences, roughly 70% seen once. The sequencing sample was made of lung tumor tissue. All receptors derive from a man between 60 and 70 years old with non-small cell lung cancer.

As concerns this clonotype: With a much larger clone just one base away, this may be a read error. The rearrangement joins TRBV20-1 to TRBJ2-3; D is ambiguous. Trimming took off 0 bases at V and 7 bases at J, with 11 bases between the two ends. Germline V gives CDR1 DFQATT, CDR2 SNEGSKA (reference sequence). The CDR3 is 13 residues long. This CDR3 is CSAREPLGYTQYF. The CDR3 DNA follows: TGCAGTGCTAGAGAGCCTCTGGGGTATACGCAGTATTTT.

Turning to this clonotype: One junction end does not reproduce the germline sequence, and a read error may be involved. The chain employs TRBV6-2 or TRBV6-3 and TRBJ2-3; TRBD2 agrees at 12 bases. CDR3 length equals 16 residues. Germline loops: CDR1 MNHEY, CDR2 SVGEGT. DNA for the CDR3: TGTGCCATTAGTCAAGTACTAGCGGGAGGTACAGATACGAAGTATTTT. Its protein is CAISQVLAGGTDTKYF.

About this clonotype: Mismatch with germline at one junction end may stem from a read error. The chain joins TRBV11-3 to TRBJ2-4, with D maybe TRBD2 (6 bases). The germline CDR1 and CDR2 sequences are SGHNT and YENEEA. There are 13 residues in the CDR3. The CDR3 sequence: CTSRVAGTNIQYF. CDR3 nucleotides: TGTACCAGCAGGGTCGCGGGGACAAACATTCAGTACTTC.

About this clonotype: Mismatch with germline at one junction end may stem from a read error. The J gene is TRBJ1-4, the V gene TRBV30; 9 nucleotides match TRBD1. Per the germline V gene, CDR1 is GTSNPN and CDR2 is SVGIG (reference sequence). CDR3 length equals 16 residues. CDR3 sequence (DNA): TGTGCCTGGAGTCCTAAAGCCGGGACAGGGAATGACAAACTGTTTTTT. The encoded protein is CAWSPKAGTGNDKLFF.

As for this clonotype: Being one base from a much bigger clone, this may be a read error. The V and J genes are TRBV6-1 and TRBJ1-5; 9 positions match TRBD1. V lost 10 bases and J lost 3; bases outside the gene matches: 25. The CDR3 runs 20 residues. CDR1 is MNHNS, CDR2 SASEGT, per germline. The CDR3 region is CANRKLPGTGLVEANQPQHF. The CDR3 DNA reads TGTGCCAACAGGAAATTACCGGGGACAGGGTTGGTGGAGGCCAATCAGCCCCAGCATTTT.

This chain's CDR3 is CASGRTGKAYEQYF. CDR3 sequence (DNA): TGTGCCAGCGGCCGGACAGGAAAAGCCTACGAGCAGTACTTC. This chain joins TRBV12-3 or TRBV12-4 and TRBJ2-7; 7 bases line up with TRBD1. The CDR3 is 14 amino acids. The junction had 9 bases not matched to a gene; V was cut back by 8 bases and J by 2 bases.

This clonotype was detected once. A much bigger clone sits one base away, suggesting this may be a read error. The chain couples TRBV20-1 to TRBJ1-2; D unclear. Per germline, CDR1 DFQATT and CDR2 SNEGSKA (reference sequence). V was shortened by 4 bases and J by 5 bases, with 20 bases between the two germline ends. The CDR3 sequence is 15 residues long. This CDR3 reads CSAISRGLFKYGYTF. CDR3 DNA sequence: TGCAGTGCTATTTCCCGAGGTCTGTTTAAGTATGGCTACACCTTC.

This clonotype was counted only a few times. The rearrangement uses TRBV6-1 and TRBJ2-5; TRBD1 or TRBD2 may be the D gene (5 bases each). CDR3 size: 13 residues. Trimming took 4 bases from V and 5 from J, leaving 11 bases between them. Germline-derived CDR1 and CDR2 are MNHNS and SASEGT. The CDR3 nucleotides read TGTGCCAGCAGTGTCGGGGCGGAGGAGACCCAGTACTTC. This sequence encodes CASSVGAEETQYF.

Of note for this clonotype: A read error may produce the germline difference seen at one junction end. V and J are TRBV5-6 and TRBJ1-1, with unresolved D. The CDR3 has 14 residues. The germline V gene has CDR1 SGHDT and CDR2 YYEEEE. This chain's CDR3 is CASNLGQLNTEAFF. CDR3 in DNA: TGTGCCAGCAACTTGGGCCAGTTGAACACTGAAGCTTTCTTT. Using reference TRBV5-6 and TRBJ1-1 for the parts outside the CDR3, the full variable domain is DAGVTQSPTHLIKTRGQQVTLRCSPKSGHDTVSWYQQALGQGPQFIFQYYEEEERQRGNFPDRFSGHQFPNYSSELNVNALLLGDSALYLCASNLGQLNTEAFFGQGTRLTVV.

The V call is TRBV11-3, the J call TRBJ2-3; the D gene could be TRBD1 or TRBD2 (6 bases each). Germline V gene sequence: CDR1 SGHNT, CDR2 YENEEA. Trimming removed 8 bases from V and 6 bases from J, with 15 bases in between. There are 13 residues in the CDR3. CDR3 sequence: CASCTRGEDTQYF. The CDR3 DNA reads as TGTGCCAGCTGTACAAGGGGGGAGGATACGCAGTATTTT.

The chain is built from TRBV28 and TRBJ1-1; D call uncertain. The CDR3 is 16 residues long. CDR1 and CDR2 from the germline V gene are MDHEN and SYDVKM. V shed 5 bases and J shed 2 bases, with 18 bases lying between them. For the CDR3, the DNA is TGTGCCAGCAGTCCCCATGGTAGAGGCGTTAACACTGAAGCTTTCTTT. Its translation: CASSPHGRGVNTEAFF.

The chain employs TRBV20-1 and TRBJ2-7; 9 positions match TRBD2. The CDR3 runs to 14 residues. After removal of 6 bases from V and 4 bases from J, the junction contained 10 bases not matched to a gene. Germline V gene sequence: CDR1 DFQATT, CDR2 SNEGSKA (reference sequence). CDR3 in amino acids: CSAAGTSRSYEQYF. CDR3 in DNA: TGCAGTGCCGCCGGGACTAGCAGATCTTACGAGCAGTACTTC.

This clonotype was recorded only once. The gene calls are TRBV19 and TRBJ2-1; TRBD1 matches at 12 bases. V trimming: 5 bases; J trimming: 0 bases; junction bases outside the gene matches: 14. This CDR3 has 20 residues. Germline assignment: CDR1 LNHDA and CDR2 SQIVND (reference sequence). CDR3 amino acids: CASSFPGQGAPRSSYNEQFF. For the CDR3, the DNA is TGTGCCAGTAGTTTCCCGGGACAGGGGGCTCCCAGGAGCTCCTACAATGAGCAGTTCTTC.

CDR3 region: CSADTLGGDITIYF. The CDR3 DNA sequence: TGCAGTGCCGACACACTGGGAGGGGATATCACCATATATTTT. The chain carries TRBV20-1 and TRBJ1-3; possibly TRBD1 for D (5 bases). Trimming cost V 6 bases and J 9 bases, with 21 bases left between them. The CDR3 has 14 residues. Germline loops: CDR1 DFQATT, CDR2 SNEGSKA (reference sequence).

As for this clonotype: It may be a read error: a sequence one base away is much more abundant. The chain links TRBV4-3 to TRBJ2-1; 7 nucleotides agree with TRBD2. Germline V CDR1 and CDR2: LGHNA, YSLEER. V shed 3 bases and J 3 bases; nucleotides not matched to a gene: 5. This CDR3 spans 15 amino acids. CDR3 sequence: CASSHESSGYNEQFF. DNA of the CDR3: TGCGCCAGCAGCCACGAATCTAGCGGCTACAATGAGCAGTTCTTC.